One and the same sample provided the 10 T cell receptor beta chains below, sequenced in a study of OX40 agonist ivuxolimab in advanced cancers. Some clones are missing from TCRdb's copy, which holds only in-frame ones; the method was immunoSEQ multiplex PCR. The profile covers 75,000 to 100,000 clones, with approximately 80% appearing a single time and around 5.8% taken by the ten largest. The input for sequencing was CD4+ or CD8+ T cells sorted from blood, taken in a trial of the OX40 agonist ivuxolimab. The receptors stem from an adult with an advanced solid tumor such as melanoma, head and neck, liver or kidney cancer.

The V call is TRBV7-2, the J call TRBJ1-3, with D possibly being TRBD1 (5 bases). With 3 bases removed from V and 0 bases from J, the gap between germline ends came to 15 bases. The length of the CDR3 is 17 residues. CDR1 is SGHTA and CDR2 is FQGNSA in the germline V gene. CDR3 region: CASSFRGTLSSGNTIYF. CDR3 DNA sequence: TGTGCCAGCAGCTTTAGGGGCACTCTCAGCTCTGGAAACACCATATATTTT.

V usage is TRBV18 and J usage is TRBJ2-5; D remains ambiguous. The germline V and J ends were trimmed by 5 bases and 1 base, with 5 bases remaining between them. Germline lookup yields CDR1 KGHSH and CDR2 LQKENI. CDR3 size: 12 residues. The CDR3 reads CASSSSQETQYF. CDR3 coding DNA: TGTGCCAGCTCAAGTTCCCAAGAGACCCAGTACTTC.

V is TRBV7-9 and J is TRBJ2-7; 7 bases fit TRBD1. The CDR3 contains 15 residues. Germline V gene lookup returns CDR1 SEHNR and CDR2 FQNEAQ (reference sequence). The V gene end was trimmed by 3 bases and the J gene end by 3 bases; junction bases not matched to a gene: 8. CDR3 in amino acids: CASSLGQNPNYEQYF. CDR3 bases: TGTGCCAGCAGCTTGGGACAGAATCCCAACTACGAGCAGTACTTC.

CDR3 residues: CAISDGVRTPTSYSSTDTQYF. CDR3 DNA: TGTGCCATCAGTGACGGAGTTCGGACGCCCACAAGCTACTCTAGCACAGATACGCAGTATTTT. This chain uses TRBV10-3 with TRBJ2-3; D uncertain. CDR3 length: 21 residues. Germline CDR1 is ENHRY and CDR2 is SYGVKD. Trimming stripped 3 bases from V and 0 bases from J, with 28 bases between.

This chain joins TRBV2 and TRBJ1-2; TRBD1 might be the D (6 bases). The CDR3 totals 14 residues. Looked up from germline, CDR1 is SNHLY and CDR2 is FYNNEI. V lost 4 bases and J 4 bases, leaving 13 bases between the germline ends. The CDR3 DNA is TGTGCCAGCAGTGTACAAGGGGGTGGCTATGGCTACACCTTC. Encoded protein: CASSVQGGGYGYTF.

CDR3 bases: TGTGCCACCAGCGGTACACTAGCGGGAGGGCGGTACGAGCAGTACTTC. It codes for CATSGTLAGGRYEQYF. The chain has TRBV15 and TRBJ2-7; 13 bases match TRBD2. The V gene end was trimmed by 5 bases and the J gene end by 4 bases; junction bases not matched to a gene: 8. Germline V gives CDR1 LNHNV, CDR2 YYDKDF (reference sequence). This CDR3 has 16 amino acids.

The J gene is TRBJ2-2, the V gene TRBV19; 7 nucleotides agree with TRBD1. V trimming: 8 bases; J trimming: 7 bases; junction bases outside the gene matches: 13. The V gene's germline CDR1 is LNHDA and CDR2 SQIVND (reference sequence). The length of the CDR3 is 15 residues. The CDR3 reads CASFKRTGGGGELFF. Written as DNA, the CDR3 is TGTGCCAGTTTTAAGAGGACAGGAGGTGGCGGGGAGCTGTTTTTT.

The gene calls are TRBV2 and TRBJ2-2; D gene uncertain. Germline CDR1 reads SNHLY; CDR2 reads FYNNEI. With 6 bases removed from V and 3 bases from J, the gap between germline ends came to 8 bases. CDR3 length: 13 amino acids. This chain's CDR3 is CASRTTYTGELFF. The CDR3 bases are TGTGCCAGCAGGACGACGTACACCGGGGAGCTGTTTTTT.

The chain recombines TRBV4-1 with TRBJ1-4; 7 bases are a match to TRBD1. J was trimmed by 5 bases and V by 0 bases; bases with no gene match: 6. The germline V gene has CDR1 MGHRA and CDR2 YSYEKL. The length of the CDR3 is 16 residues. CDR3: CASSQDYAGGNEKLFF. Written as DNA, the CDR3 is TGCGCCAGCAGCCAAGATTATGCAGGGGGAAATGAAAAACTGTTTTTT.

In nucleotides, the CDR3 is TGTGCCAGCAGCCAGAGCAGGGGAGAGGCGGGCTATAGCAATCAGCCCCAGCATTTT. Translating gives CASSQSRGEAGYSNQPQHF. The rearrangement links TRBV7-8 to TRBJ1-5; a possible D gene is TRBD1 (6 bases). The CDR3 sequence is 19 residues long. Per the germline V gene, CDR1 is SGHVS and CDR2 is FQNEAQ. Trimming shortened V by 5 bases and J by 0 bases, and 23 bases separated the two germline ends.